Each of the 16 T cell receptor beta chains below was sequenced from the same sample in a study of beta chain features in type 1 diabetes. TCRB transcripts that were expressed got sequenced, as all of the isolated RNA had been reverse transcribed. TCRdb's table, derived via immunoSEQ multiplex PCR, lists solely in-frame clones and lacks some. Among around 500,000 clones listed, about 30% were seen once. The sequencing sample was made of naive CD4+ T cells from blood. These receptors were obtained from a man younger than 35 in good health.

V usage is TRBV2 and J usage is TRBJ2-1, with D unclear. V gave up 8 bases and J gave up 4 bases, with 6 bases separating them. The CDR3 has 11 residues. Per the germline V gene, CDR1 is SNHLY and CDR2 is FYNNEI. CDR3 DNA: TGTGCCAGCTCGACTTACAATGAGCAGTTCTTC. Its translation is CASSTYNEQFF.

This clone was picked up a small number of times. This chain links TRBV30 with TRBJ1-5; D is ambiguous. Trimming removed 2 bases at V and 4 bases at J, with 18 bases between. The CDR3 has 16 residues. Germline V gene sequence: CDR1 GTSNPN, CDR2 SVGIG (reference sequence). CDR3 sequence reads: CAWSPFVQSLNQPQHF. The CDR3, as DNA: TGTGCCTGGAGTCCCTTTGTGCAGTCCCTTAATCAGCCCCAGCATTTT.

This sequence joins TRBV27 and TRBJ1-5; tentative D call: TRBD1 (5 bases). There are 16 residues in the CDR3. Germline CDR1 is MNHEY and CDR2 is SMNVEV (reference sequence). The ends were cut back, 6 bases at V and 1 base at J, with 16 bases in the middle. This chain's CDR3 is CASSNGGPPSNQPQHF. The CDR3 region has the DNA TGTGCCAGCAGCAACGGGGGACCGCCCAGCAATCAGCCCCAGCATTTT.

The chain recombines TRBV27 with TRBJ2-7, with D perhaps matching TRBD1 (6 bases). The V end lost 5 bases, the J end lost 4 bases, and 18 bases lay between the germline ends. Germline V gene sequence: CDR1 MNHEY, CDR2 SMNVEV (reference sequence). The CDR3 consists of 15 residues. The CDR3 sequence: CASSAYRAVGYEQYF. In DNA form, the CDR3 reads TGTGCCAGCAGTGCGTACAGGGCGGTTGGGTACGAGCAGTACTTC.

CDR3 nucleotide sequence: TGTGCCAGCGGGTCGGCAGGGGAGGATACGCAGTATTTT. Its translation is CASGSAGEDTQYF. V gene TRBV9 combines with J gene TRBJ2-3; D possibly corresponds to TRBD1 (6 bases). Germline lookup yields CDR1 SGDLS and CDR2 YYNGEE. With 7 bases removed from V and 6 bases from J, the gap between germline ends came to 15 bases. This CDR3 is 13 amino acids long.

This sequence joins TRBV20-1 and TRBJ2-1; no clear D. The germline gives CDR1 DFQATT, CDR2 SNEGSKA (reference sequence). This CDR3 has 10 residues. Trimming cost V 4 bases and J 15 bases, with 13 bases left between them. The CDR3 is CSATSYSGFF. The CDR3, as DNA: TGCAGTGCTACGTCTTATTCTGGGTTCTTC.

V and J are TRBV7-9 and TRBJ2-6; no reliable D call. The germline CDR1 and CDR2 sequences are SEHNR and FQNEAQ (reference sequence). CDR3 length equals 15 residues. Between the trimmed V and J ends, which lost 2 bases and 0 bases, there was a span of 5 bases. The CDR3 loop is CASSLLGSGANVLTF. The CDR3 nucleotides are TGTGCCAGCAGCTTACTAGGCTCTGGGGCCAACGTCCTGACTTTC.

The chain links TRBV19 to TRBJ2-4; no clear D. The CDR3 totals 14 residues. The germline V and J ends were trimmed by 6 bases and 12 bases, with 21 bases remaining between them. The germline V gene has CDR1 LNHDA and CDR2 SQIVND (reference sequence). CDR3 protein: CASRKVGQAFAQYF. The CDR3 region has the DNA TGTGCCAGTAGAAAGGTTGGGCAGGCCTTCGCTCAGTACTTC.

CDR3 sequence reads: CASSDRPGNEKLFF. In nucleotides, the CDR3 is TGTGCCAGCAGCGACCGGCCGGGGAATGAAAAACTGTTTTTT. The genes are TRBV27 and TRBJ1-4; D gene unclear. Germline CDR1 is MNHEY and CDR2 is SMNVEV (reference sequence). Trimming left V 6 bases short and J 5 bases short, with 13 bases between. CDR3 length equals 14 residues.

The chain is built from TRBV7-2 and TRBJ1-1; 7 nucleotides align to TRBD1. After removal of 0 bases from V and 10 bases from J, the junction contained 2 bases not matched to a gene. There are 12 residues in the CDR3. CDR1 and CDR2 from the germline V gene are SGHTA and FQGNSA. CDR3 loop: CASSLAGQTAFF. CDR3 bases: TGTGCCAGCAGCTTAGCGGGACAGACAGCTTTCTTT.

This clone was seen a few times. The chain couples TRBV4-3 to TRBJ2-1, with 8 bases that match TRBD1. CDR3 size: 17 residues. Trimming removed 0 bases from V and 4 bases from J; junction bases left unmatched: 8. Germline values: CDR1 LGHNA, CDR2 YSLEER. The CDR3 nucleotides read TGCGCCAGCAGCCAAGATTCGGGACAGGCAGTATACAATGAGCAGTTCTTC. It specifies CASSQDSGQAVYNEQFF.

The chain has TRBV30 and TRBJ2-2, with 7 bases matching TRBD2. The J segment lost 1 base and the V segment lost 5 bases, leaving 7 bases of the junction unmatched. Germline lookup yields CDR1 GTSNPN and CDR2 SVGIG (reference sequence). CDR3 length: 15 amino acids. As DNA, the CDR3 is TGTGCCTGGGCCCCGGGACTACAGAACACCGGGGAGCTGTTTTTT. It encodes CAWAPGLQNTGELFF. The variable domain in full, completed from reference TRBV30 and TRBJ2-2, reads SQTIHQWPATLVQPVGSPLSLECTVEGTSNPNLYWYRQAAGRGLQLLFYSVGIGQISSEVPQNLSASRPQDRQFILSSKKLLLSDSGFYLCAWAPGLQNTGELFFGEGSRLTVL.

The chain carries TRBV19 and TRBJ2-1, with no clear D. There are 15 residues in the CDR3. Trimming stripped 3 bases from V and 4 bases from J, with 13 bases between. CDR1 is LNHDA, CDR2 SQIVND, per germline (reference sequence). The CDR3 DNA sequence: TGTGCCAGTAGTATTGGCGCCTCGGTATACAATGAGCAGTTCTTC. Amino acids: CASSIGASVYNEQFF.

Only one count was recorded for this clone. The V call is TRBV28, the J call TRBJ2-7, with TRBD1 identical over 11 bases. Germline CDR1 reads MDHEN; CDR2 reads SYDVKM. Trimming removed 5 bases from V and 0 bases from J; junction bases left unmatched: 9. The CDR3 is 17 residues long. The CDR3 region is CASSPFGTGGSSYEQYF. For the CDR3, the DNA is TGTGCCAGCAGTCCGTTCGGGACAGGGGGTAGCTCCTACGAGCAGTACTTC.

The gene calls are TRBV7-6 and TRBJ2-6, with no clear D. Trimming removed 6 bases from V and 3 bases from J, with 15 bases in between. Germline CDR1 and CDR2: SGHVS and FNYEAQ. The CDR3 length is 16 residues. CDR3 loop: CASRTDPFGGANVLTF. The CDR3 region has the DNA TGTGCCAGCAGAACGGACCCGTTCGGTGGGGCCAACGTCCTGACTTTC.

The rearrangement links TRBV5-1 to TRBJ2-7; TRBD1 is a possible D gene (6 bases). The germline gives CDR1 SGHRS, CDR2 YFSETQ. The CDR3 runs 14 residues. Trimming removed 1 base at V and 3 bases at J, with 11 bases between. In nucleotides, the CDR3 is TGCGCCAGCAGCTTGTCCGGGACACTCTACGAGCAGTACTTC. This encodes CASSLSGTLYEQYF.